The 29 T cell receptor beta chains reported below all come from one sample, sequenced in a study of cytomegalovirus exposure and HLA in healthy donors. PCR used 60 Vbeta primers and 13 Jbeta primers. The data were produced by immunoSEQ multiplex PCR, yet TCRdb's version contains in-frame clones alone and is incomplete. The table includes around 200,000 clones, roughly 85% detected once. Sequences were obtained from PBMCs. These receptors all come from a woman aged 45-65 years in good health and CMV-seronegative.

The chain employs TRBV9 and TRBJ1-2, with TRBD1 matching over 7 bases. Germline V gene lookup returns CDR1 SGDLS and CDR2 YYNGEE. V was pared by 0 bases and J by 2 bases, with 4 bases of the junction left unmatched. The CDR3 sequence is 15 residues long. The CDR3 loop is CASSVGGTANYGYTF. CDR3 nucleotide sequence: TGTGCCAGCAGCGTAGGTGGGACAGCCAACTATGGCTACACCTTC. Drawing the rest from reference TRBV9 and TRBJ1-2, the complete variable domain is DSGVTQTPKHLITATGQRVTLRCSPRSGDLSVYWYQQSLDQGLQFLIQYYNGEERAKGNILERFSAQQFPDLHSELNLSSLELGDSALYFCASSVGGTANYGYTFGSGTRLTVV.

This chain links TRBV6-1 with TRBJ2-7, with 13 positions matching TRBD2. V shed 6 bases, J shed 3 bases, and the junction held 5 bases outside the gene matches. The CDR3 sequence is 15 residues long. Germline lookup yields CDR1 MNHNS and CDR2 SASEGT. CDR3 amino acids: CASRPWTSGSYEQYF. In DNA, the CDR3 is TGTGCCAGCAGACCTTGGACTAGCGGGAGCTACGAGCAGTACTTC.

The chain has TRBV6-6 and TRBJ1-2; D unclear. The V and J ends lost 2 bases and 3 bases respectively, with 7 bases between them. This CDR3 region has 13 residues. Germline CDR1 and CDR2: MNHNY and SVGAGI (reference sequence). The DNA of the CDR3 is TGTGCCAGCAGTTACGGGAGCTACTATGGCTACACCTTC. It yields the protein CASSYGSYYGYTF.

The genes are TRBV5-6 and TRBJ2-4, with D possibly being TRBD1 (6 bases). The V gene lost 3 bases and the J gene lost 5 bases, with 12 bases spanning the gap. The CDR3 consists of 14 residues. The germline gives CDR1 SGHDT, CDR2 YYEEEE. The CDR3 loop is CASSSAGVENIQYF. As DNA, the CDR3 is TGTGCCAGCAGCTCCGCAGGGGTTGAAAACATTCAGTACTTC.

The rearrangement links TRBV28 to TRBJ2-1, with 11 bases aligning to TRBD1. Germline CDR1 and CDR2: MDHEN and SYDVKM. The V segment lost 5 bases and the J segment 6 bases; nucleotides outside the gene matches: 6. The CDR3 is 15 residues long. DNA for the CDR3: TGTGCCAGCAGTGGGACCGGGACAGGGGGCAATGAGCAGTTCTTC. Translation: CASSGTGTGGNEQFF. The variable domain in full, with the rest retrieved from reference TRBV28 and TRBJ2-1, is DVKVTQSSRYLVKRTGEKVFLECVQDMDHENMFWYRQDPGLGLRLIYFSYDVKMKEKGDIPEGYSVSREKKERFSLILESASTNQTSMYLCASSGTGTGGNEQFFGPGTRLTVL.

This chain uses TRBV7-3 with TRBJ1-3; D is ambiguous. Germline CDR1 is SGHTA and CDR2 is FQGTGA. The CDR3 contains 15 residues. Between the trimmed V and J ends, which lost 0 bases and 0 bases, there was a span of 6 bases. The CDR3 reads CASSLTADSGNTIYF. The CDR3 DNA follows: TGTGCCAGCAGCTTAACAGCCGACTCTGGAAACACCATATATTTT.

J is TRBJ2-1 and V is TRBV30; D uncertain. V lost 8 bases to trimming and J lost 4 bases, with 18 bases between them. The CDR3 contains 14 residues. CDR1 is GTSNPN, CDR2 SVGIG, per germline (reference sequence). This CDR3 is CAPITRYLYNEQFF. The CDR3 bases are TGTGCCCCTATAACGAGGTATTTATACAATGAGCAGTTCTTC. The variable domain in full, with the rest retrieved from reference TRBV30 and TRBJ2-1, is SQTIHQWPATLVQPVGSPLSLECTVEGTSNPNLYWYRQAAGRGLQLLFYSVGIGQISSEVPQNLSASRPQDRQFILSSKKLLLSDSGFYLCAPITRYLYNEQFFGPGTRLTVL.

The gene calls are TRBV27 and TRBJ2-1; the D is unclear. V was shortened by 2 bases and J by 3 bases, with 5 bases between the two germline ends. CDR1 and CDR2 (germline): MNHEY, SMNVEV (reference sequence). This CDR3 has 13 residues. The CDR3 DNA is TGTGCCAGCAGTTTACGCAGCTACAATGAGCAGTTCTTC. This encodes CASSLRSYNEQFF.

This chain uses TRBV30 with TRBJ1-1; the D is unclear. The germline CDR1 and CDR2 sequences are GTSNPN and SVGIG (reference sequence). The CDR3 length is 13 residues. V was clipped by 5 bases and J by 1 base, with 11 bases between them. The DNA of the CDR3 is TGTGCCTGGGGAGCTTTAAGGAACACTGAAGCTTTCTTT. As protein: CAWGALRNTEAFF. The whole variable domain, filled in from reference TRBV30 and TRBJ1-1, reads SQTIHQWPATLVQPVGSPLSLECTVEGTSNPNLYWYRQAAGRGLQLLFYSVGIGQISSEVPQNLSASRPQDRQFILSSKKLLLSDSGFYLCAWGALRNTEAFFGQGTRLTVV.

The chain combines TRBV28 with TRBJ1-6, with D possibly TRBD1 on 6 matching bases. The germline V and J ends were trimmed by 2 bases and 10 bases, with 21 bases remaining between them. Germline lookup yields CDR1 MDHEN and CDR2 SYDVKM. CDR3 size: 17 residues. The CDR3 DNA sequence: TGTGCCAGCAGTTTACCCAGGGGAGGGAGGGGTAGCTCACCCCTCCACTTT. Its protein is CASSLPRGGRGSSPLHF.

This sequence joins TRBV19 and TRBJ2-7; 10 bases align to TRBD1. Trimming took 6 bases from V and 3 from J; bases not matched to a gene: 2. Looked up from germline, CDR1 is LNHDA and CDR2 is SQIVND (reference sequence). The CDR3 length is 13 residues. This chain's CDR3 is CASRGTGVYEQYF. In nucleotides, the CDR3 is TGTGCCAGTAGAGGGACAGGGGTCTACGAGCAGTACTTC.

The chain has TRBV7-9 and TRBJ2-1, with 8 bases matching TRBD1. Germline-derived CDR1 and CDR2 are SEHNR and FQNEAQ (reference sequence). J gave up 4 bases and V 5 bases, and 7 bases lay outside the gene matches. This CDR3 region has 15 residues. The CDR3 reads CASSPSGQAYNEQFF. The DNA for the CDR3 is TGTGCCAGCAGCCCATCGGGACAGGCATACAATGAGCAGTTCTTC.

This clone was seen just once. The chain is built from TRBV11-2 and TRBJ2-7, with 9 nucleotides matching TRBD1. The CDR3 is 14 residues long. Trimming took 5 bases from V and 1 from J; bases not matched to a gene: 3. Germline assignment: CDR1 SGHAT and CDR2 FQNNGV. The CDR3 reads CASSGGQGSYEQYF. The CDR3 DNA follows: TGTGCCAGCAGCGGTGGACAGGGGTCCTACGAGCAGTACTTC.

This sequence joins TRBV7-2 and TRBJ2-3; TRBD1 might be the D (5 bases). CDR3 size: 16 residues. Germline-derived CDR1 and CDR2 are SGHTA and FQGNSA. Trimming removed 1 base at V and 4 bases at J, with 15 bases between. For the CDR3, the DNA is TGTGCCAGCAGCTTAGGGCGCAGGGTGATCGCAGATACGCAGTATTTT. This encodes CASSLGRRVIADTQYF.

This chain uses TRBV18 with TRBJ1-2; TRBD1 matches at 10 bases. The CDR3 length is 14 residues. Germline values: CDR1 KGHSH, CDR2 LQKENI. V lost 3 bases, J lost 8 bases, and 6 bases stayed unmatched. The CDR3: CASSPSGTGAGYTF. The DNA of the CDR3 is TGTGCCAGCTCACCCTCCGGGACAGGGGCAGGCTACACCTTC.

This clone was counted a single time. The rearrangement links TRBV10-3 to TRBJ1-1; a possible D gene is TRBD1 (5 bases). V lost 2 bases and J lost 7, with 20 bases in between. This CDR3 has 16 amino acids. Germline CDR1 and CDR2: ENHRY and SYGVKD. The CDR3 DNA sequence: TGTGCCATCAGTGAGCAATCGTACGGATTTAGGGGTGAAGCTTTCTTT. Translation gives CAISEQSYGFRGEAFF.

The rearrangement links TRBV29-1 to TRBJ2-5, with 7 bases matching TRBD1. The end of the DNA fits TRBJ2-7 better, so the J call may be wrong. Germline CDR1 and CDR2: SQVTM and ANQGSEA. CDR3 length: 11 residues. CDR3 sequence reads: CSGGQSYEQYF. Written as DNA, the CDR3 is TGCAGCGGGGGACAGTCCTACGAGCAGTACTTC.

This clone came up once. This rearrangement joins TRBV5-4 to TRBJ2-7; 14 nucleotides agree with TRBD2. Germline assignment: CDR1 SGHNT and CDR2 YYREEE (reference sequence). The V gene end was trimmed by 4 bases and the J gene end by 5 bases; junction bases not matched to a gene: 8. The CDR3 totals 16 residues. Written as DNA, the CDR3 is TGTGCCAGCAGCCTTCTACCGGGACTAGCGGGAGACGAGCAGTACTTC. Its protein is CASSLLPGLAGDEQYF.

This chain uses TRBV30 with TRBJ2-7; 14 bases map to TRBD2. The J segment lost 9 bases and the V segment lost 3 bases, leaving 16 bases of the junction unmatched. Germline-derived CDR1 and CDR2 are GTSNPN and SVGIG (reference sequence). The CDR3 is 17 residues long. The CDR3 sequence is CAWSGKSGLAGGRAQYF. The CDR3 DNA reads TGTGCCTGGAGCGGAAAATCAGGACTAGCGGGAGGTCGGGCGCAGTACTTC. Full variable domain (rest looked up from reference TRBV30 and TRBJ2-7): SQTIHQWPATLVQPVGSPLSLECTVEGTSNPNLYWYRQAAGRGLQLLFYSVGIGQISSEVPQNLSASRPQDRQFILSSKKLLLSDSGFYLCAWSGKSGLAGGRAQYFGPGTRLTVT.

V usage is TRBV7-9 and J usage is TRBJ2-2, with 8 bases fitting TRBD2. The trim removed 5 bases at V and 7 bases at J, leaving 12 bases unmatched. Germline values: CDR1 SEHNR, CDR2 FQNEAQ (reference sequence). The CDR3 is 16 amino acids. The DNA for the CDR3 is TGTGCCAGCAGCCCGGGGCTGCGGGAGGTAGACGGGGAGCTGTTTTTT. This sequence encodes CASSPGLREVDGELFF.

CDR3: CATRQGGYNEQFF. The CDR3 bases are TGTGCCACCAGACAGGGTGGATACAATGAGCAGTTCTTC. The rearrangement uses TRBV6-5 and TRBJ2-1; 7 nucleotides line up with TRBD1. Unmatched junction bases numbered 7, after V lost 10 bases and J lost 4 bases. The CDR3 consists of 13 residues. Germline V lookup: CDR1 MNHEY, CDR2 SVGAGI.

V and J are TRBV10-1 and TRBJ2-7; D unresolved. This CDR3 comprises 10 residues. V shed 9 bases and J shed 4 bases, with 7 bases lying between them. CDR1 and CDR2 from the germline V gene are WNHNN and SYGVQD (reference sequence). CDR3 DNA: TGCGCCAGGCGTCTGTACGAGCAGTACTTC. Protein: CARRLYEQYF.

The V gene is TRBV27, the J gene TRBJ2-5, with a weak D call TRBD1 (6 bases). The last part of the DNA fits TRBJ2-7 better; the J call may be wrong. The V gene's germline CDR1 is MNHEY and CDR2 SMNVEV (reference sequence). This CDR3 has 15 amino acids. As DNA, the CDR3 is TGTGCCAGCAGTTTAACAGGGCCGAGCTCCTACGAGCAGTACTTC. This sequence encodes CASSLTGPSSYEQYF.

This clone came up once. The V gene is TRBV6-5, the J gene TRBJ1-6, with 9 bases lining up with TRBD1. This CDR3 region has 15 residues. From germline, CDR1 is MNHEY and CDR2 SVGAGI. Unmatched junction bases numbered 0, after V lost 0 bases and J lost 6 bases. CDR3 amino acids: CASSYSTGGNSPLHF. The CDR3 bases are TGTGCCAGCAGTTACTCGACAGGGGGTAATTCACCCCTCCACTTT.

This clone was counted a single time. This chain joins TRBV28 and TRBJ2-5; TRBD2 matches at 9 bases. The ends lost 1 base at V and 5 bases at J; junction bases unmatched: 8. This CDR3 has 16 amino acids. Germline assignment: CDR1 MDHEN and CDR2 SYDVKM. CDR3 in amino acids: CASSLSIAGVRETQYF. CDR3 coding DNA: TGTGCCAGCAGTTTATCGATAGCGGGAGTAAGGGAGACCCAGTACTTC.

This chain uses TRBV14 with TRBJ2-1, with a tentative D call TRBD2 (5 bases). V was clipped by 0 bases and J by 5 bases, with 17 bases between them. CDR3 length: 17 residues. The V gene's germline CDR1 is SGHDN and CDR2 FVKESK. In DNA form, the CDR3 reads TGTGCCAGCAGCCAAGATTGGAAGCAGAGACTAAACAATGAGCAGTTCTTC. This codes for CASSQDWKQRLNNEQFF.

The rearrangement uses TRBV4-1 and TRBJ1-2; D is uncertain. Per the germline V gene, CDR1 is MGHRA and CDR2 is YSYEKL. Trimming pared 0 bases from V and 5 bases from J, leaving 13 bases between. The CDR3 has 15 amino acids. CDR3 DNA: TGCGCCAGCAGCCAAGATCGAGGGCAGAGTTATGGCTACACCTTC. This sequence encodes CASSQDRGQSYGYTF.

The rearrangement links TRBV30 to TRBJ2-2; 7 nucleotides align to TRBD2. The CDR3 runs to 14 residues. The V segment lost 4 bases and the J segment 1 base; nucleotides outside the gene matches: 3. Germline-derived CDR1 and CDR2 are GTSNPN and SVGIG (reference sequence). CDR3 region: CAWKSGMNTGELFF. The DNA for the CDR3 is TGTGCCTGGAAGAGCGGGATGAACACCGGGGAGCTGTTTTTT.

CDR3 bases: TGTGCCAGTCTACGGGACAGTGGAGAAAAACTGTTTTTT. It yields the protein CASLRDSGEKLFF. The gene calls are TRBV6-1 and TRBJ1-4, with 7 bases that match TRBD1. The CDR3 runs to 13 residues. After removal of 9 bases from V and 8 bases from J, the junction contained 9 bases not matched to a gene. Germline CDR1 and CDR2: MNHNS and SASEGT.